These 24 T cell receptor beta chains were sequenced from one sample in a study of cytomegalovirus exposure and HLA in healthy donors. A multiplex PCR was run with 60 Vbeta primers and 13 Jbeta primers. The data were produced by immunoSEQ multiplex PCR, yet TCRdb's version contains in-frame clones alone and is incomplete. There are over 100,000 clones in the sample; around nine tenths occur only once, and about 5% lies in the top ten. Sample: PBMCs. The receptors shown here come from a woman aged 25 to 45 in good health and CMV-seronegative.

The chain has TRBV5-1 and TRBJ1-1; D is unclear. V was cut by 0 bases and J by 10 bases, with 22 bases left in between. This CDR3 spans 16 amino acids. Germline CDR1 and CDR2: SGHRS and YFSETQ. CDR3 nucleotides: TGCGCCAGCAGCTTGGCCCCAATGGTGGCGGTAGACGGAGCTTTCTTT. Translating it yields CASSLAPMVAVDGAFF.

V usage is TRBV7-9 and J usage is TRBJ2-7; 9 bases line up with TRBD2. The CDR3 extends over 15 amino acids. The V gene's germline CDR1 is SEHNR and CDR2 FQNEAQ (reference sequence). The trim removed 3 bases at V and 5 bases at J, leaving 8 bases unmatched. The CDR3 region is CASSLRLAGAHEQYF. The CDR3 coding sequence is TGTGCCAGCAGCTTGAGGTTAGCGGGGGCTCACGAGCAGTACTTC.

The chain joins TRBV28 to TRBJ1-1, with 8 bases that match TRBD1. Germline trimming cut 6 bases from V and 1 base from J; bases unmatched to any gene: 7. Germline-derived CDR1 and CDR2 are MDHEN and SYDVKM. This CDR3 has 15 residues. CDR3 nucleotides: TGTGCCAGCAGGCGCTCCGGGACAGGGAACACTGAAGCTTTCTTT. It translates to CASRRSGTGNTEAFF.

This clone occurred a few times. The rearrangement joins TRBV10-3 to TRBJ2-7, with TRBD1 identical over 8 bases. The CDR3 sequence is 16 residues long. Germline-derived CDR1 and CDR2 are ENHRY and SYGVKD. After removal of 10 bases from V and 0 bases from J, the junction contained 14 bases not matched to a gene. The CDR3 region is CATHSGTGPNSYEQYF. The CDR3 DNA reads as TGTGCCACCCATTCTGGGACAGGCCCAAACTCCTACGAGCAGTACTTC.

Written as DNA, the CDR3 is TGTGCCAGCAGTCCCAGACAGGGAACCGAGAACACTGAAGCTTTCTTT. Its translation is CASSPRQGTENTEAFF. The chain uses TRBV7-6 and TRBJ1-1; 7 nucleotides match TRBD1. Trimming removed 6 bases from V and 1 base from J; junction bases left unmatched: 11. The CDR3 contains 16 residues. The germline gives CDR1 SGHVS, CDR2 FNYEAQ.

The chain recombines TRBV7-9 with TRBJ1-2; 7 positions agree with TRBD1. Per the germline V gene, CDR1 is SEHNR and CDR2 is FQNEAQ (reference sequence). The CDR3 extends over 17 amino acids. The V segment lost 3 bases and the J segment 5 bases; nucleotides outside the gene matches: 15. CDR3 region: CASSLGRGKQVGYGYTF. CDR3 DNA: TGTGCCAGCAGCTTGGGCAGGGGGAAACAGGTTGGGTATGGCTACACCTTC.

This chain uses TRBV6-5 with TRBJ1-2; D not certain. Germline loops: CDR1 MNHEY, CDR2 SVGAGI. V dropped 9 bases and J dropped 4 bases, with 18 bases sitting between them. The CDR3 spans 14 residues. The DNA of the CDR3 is TGTGCCAGTAACATCCACGGGGAGGGCTATGGCTACACCTTC. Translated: CASNIHGEGYGYTF.

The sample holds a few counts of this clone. In DNA, the CDR3 is TGCAGCGTCGCAGGGGGCGGAAACACCATATATTTT. Its translation is CSVAGGGNTIYF. This chain joins TRBV29-1 and TRBJ1-3; TRBD1 matches at 8 bases. Germline CDR1 and CDR2: SQVTM and ANQGSEA. The CDR3 is 12 residues long. V was clipped by 6 bases and J by 4 bases; unmatched bases: 2.

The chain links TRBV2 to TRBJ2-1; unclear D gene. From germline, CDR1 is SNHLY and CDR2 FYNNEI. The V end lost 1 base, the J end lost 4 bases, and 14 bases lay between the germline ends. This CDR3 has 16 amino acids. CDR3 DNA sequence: TGTGCCAGCAGTGAAGGAGAGCGACCGATATACAATGAGCAGTTCTTC. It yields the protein CASSEGERPIYNEQFF.

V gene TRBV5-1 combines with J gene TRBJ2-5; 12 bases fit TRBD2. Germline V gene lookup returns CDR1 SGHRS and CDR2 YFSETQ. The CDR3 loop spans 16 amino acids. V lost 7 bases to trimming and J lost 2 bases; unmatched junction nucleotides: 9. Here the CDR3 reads CASQLSGLAGQETQYF. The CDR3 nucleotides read TGCGCCAGCCAATTATCGGGACTAGCGGGTCAAGAGACCCAGTACTTC.

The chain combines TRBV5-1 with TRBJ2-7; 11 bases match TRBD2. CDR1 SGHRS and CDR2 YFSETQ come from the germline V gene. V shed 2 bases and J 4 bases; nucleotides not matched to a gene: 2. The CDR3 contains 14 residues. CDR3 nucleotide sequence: TGCGCCAGCAGCTTAGGGACTAGCGGATACGAGCAGTACTTC. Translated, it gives CASSLGTSGYEQYF.

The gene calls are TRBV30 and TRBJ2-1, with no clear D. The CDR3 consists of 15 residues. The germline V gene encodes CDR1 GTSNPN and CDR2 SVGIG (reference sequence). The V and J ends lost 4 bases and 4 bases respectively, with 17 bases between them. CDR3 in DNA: TGTGCCTGGACCAGGCGAGAGTTACGTTACAATGAGCAGTTCTTC. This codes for CAWTRRELRYNEQFF.

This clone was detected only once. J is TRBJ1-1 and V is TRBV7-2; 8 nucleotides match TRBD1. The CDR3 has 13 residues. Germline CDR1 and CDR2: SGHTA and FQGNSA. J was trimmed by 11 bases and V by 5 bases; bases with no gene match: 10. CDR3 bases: TGTGCCAGCAGCCCATGGCAGGGGGCTGGGGCTTTCTTT. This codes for CASSPWQGAGAFF.

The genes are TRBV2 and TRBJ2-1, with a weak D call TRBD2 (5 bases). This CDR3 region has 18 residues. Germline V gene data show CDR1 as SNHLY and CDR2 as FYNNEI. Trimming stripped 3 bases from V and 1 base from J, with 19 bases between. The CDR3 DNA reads TGTGCCAGCAGTGAGAGGTTTAGCGCCCATGCTTCCTACAATGAGCAGTTCTTC. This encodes CASSERFSAHASYNEQFF.

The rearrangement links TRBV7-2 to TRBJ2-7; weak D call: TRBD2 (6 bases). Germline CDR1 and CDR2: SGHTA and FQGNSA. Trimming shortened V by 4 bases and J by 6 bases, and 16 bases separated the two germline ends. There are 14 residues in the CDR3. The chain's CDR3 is CASSWEDRLGEQYF. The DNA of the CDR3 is TGTGCCAGCAGCTGGGAGGACCGTCTCGGCGAGCAGTACTTC.

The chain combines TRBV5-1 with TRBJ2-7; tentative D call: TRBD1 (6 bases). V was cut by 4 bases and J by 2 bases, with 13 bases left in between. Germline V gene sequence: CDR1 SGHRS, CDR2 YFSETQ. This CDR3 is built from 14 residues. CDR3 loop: CASSVQGFPYEQYF. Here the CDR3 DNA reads TGCGCCAGCAGCGTGCAGGGGTTCCCCTACGAGCAGTACTTC.

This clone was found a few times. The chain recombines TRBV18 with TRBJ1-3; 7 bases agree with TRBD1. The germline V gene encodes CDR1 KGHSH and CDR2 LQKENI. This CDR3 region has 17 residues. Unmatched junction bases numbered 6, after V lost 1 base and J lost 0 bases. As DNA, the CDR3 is TGTGCCAGCTCACCACGCGGACAGGCCAACTCTGGAAACACCATATATTTT. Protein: CASSPRGQANSGNTIYF.

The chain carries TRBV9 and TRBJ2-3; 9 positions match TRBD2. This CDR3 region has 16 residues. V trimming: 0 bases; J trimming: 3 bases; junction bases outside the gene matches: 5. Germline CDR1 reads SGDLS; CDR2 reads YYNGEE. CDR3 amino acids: CASSVGSGRRTDTQYF. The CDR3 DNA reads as TGTGCCAGCAGCGTAGGGAGCGGGAGGAGGACAGATACGCAGTATTTT. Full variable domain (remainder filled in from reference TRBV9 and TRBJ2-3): DSGVTQTPKHLITATGQRVTLRCSPRSGDLSVYWYQQSLDQGLQFLIQYYNGEERAKGNILERFSAQQFPDLHSELNLSSLELGDSALYFCASSVGSGRRTDTQYFGPGTRLTVL.

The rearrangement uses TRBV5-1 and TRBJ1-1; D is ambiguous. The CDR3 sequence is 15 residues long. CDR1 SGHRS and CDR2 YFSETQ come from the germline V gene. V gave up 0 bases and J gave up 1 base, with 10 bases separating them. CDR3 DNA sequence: TGCGCCAGCAGCTTGGTAGCGGCAGGGAACACTGAAGCTTTCTTT. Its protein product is CASSLVAAGNTEAFF.

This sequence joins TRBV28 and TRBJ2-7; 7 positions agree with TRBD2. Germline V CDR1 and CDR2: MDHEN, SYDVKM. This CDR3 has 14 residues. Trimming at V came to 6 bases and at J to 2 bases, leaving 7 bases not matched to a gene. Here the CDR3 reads CASSSYGGTYEQYF. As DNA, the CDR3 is TGTGCCAGCAGCTCCTACGGGGGGACCTACGAGCAGTACTTC.

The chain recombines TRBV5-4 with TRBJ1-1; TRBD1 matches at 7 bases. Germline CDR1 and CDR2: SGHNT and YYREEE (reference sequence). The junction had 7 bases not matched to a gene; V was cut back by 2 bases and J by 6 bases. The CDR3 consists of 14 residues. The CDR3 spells CASSFYRGGAEAFF. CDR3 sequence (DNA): TGTGCCAGCAGCTTCTACAGGGGTGGGGCTGAAGCTTTCTTT.

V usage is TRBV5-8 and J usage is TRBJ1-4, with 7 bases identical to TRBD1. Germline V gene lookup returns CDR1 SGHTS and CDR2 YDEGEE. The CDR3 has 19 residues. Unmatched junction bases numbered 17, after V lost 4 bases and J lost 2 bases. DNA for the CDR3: TGTGCCAGCAGCCTAACACTTGGGACAGCCAGTATCACTAATGAAAAACTGTTTTTT. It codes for CASSLTLGTASITNEKLFF.

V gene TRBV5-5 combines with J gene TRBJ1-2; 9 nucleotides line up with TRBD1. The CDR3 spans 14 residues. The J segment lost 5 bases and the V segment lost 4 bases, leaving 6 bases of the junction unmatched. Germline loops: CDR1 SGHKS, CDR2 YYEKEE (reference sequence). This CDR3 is CASSLGDRVYGYTF. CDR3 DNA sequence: TGTGCCAGCAGCCTGGGGGACAGGGTGTATGGCTACACCTTC.

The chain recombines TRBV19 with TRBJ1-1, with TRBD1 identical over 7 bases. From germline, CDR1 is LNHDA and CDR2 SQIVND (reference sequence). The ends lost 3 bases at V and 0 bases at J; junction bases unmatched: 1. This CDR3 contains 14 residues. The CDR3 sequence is CASSMTGMNTEAFF. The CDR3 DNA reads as TGTGCCAGTAGTATGACAGGGATGAACACTGAAGCTTTCTTT.